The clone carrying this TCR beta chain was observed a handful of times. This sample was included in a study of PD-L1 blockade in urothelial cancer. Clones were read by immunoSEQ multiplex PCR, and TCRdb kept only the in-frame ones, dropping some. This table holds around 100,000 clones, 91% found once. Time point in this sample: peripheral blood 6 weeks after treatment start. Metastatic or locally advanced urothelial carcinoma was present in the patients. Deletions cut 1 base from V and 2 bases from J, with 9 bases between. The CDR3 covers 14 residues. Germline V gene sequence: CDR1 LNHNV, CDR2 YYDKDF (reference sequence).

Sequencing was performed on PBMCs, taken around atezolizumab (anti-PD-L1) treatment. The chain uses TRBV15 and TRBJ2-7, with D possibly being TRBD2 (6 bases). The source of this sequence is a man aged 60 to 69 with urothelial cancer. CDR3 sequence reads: CATSRVLAPYEQYF. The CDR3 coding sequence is TGTGCCACCAGCAGAGTACTAGCTCCCTACGAGCAGTACTTC.